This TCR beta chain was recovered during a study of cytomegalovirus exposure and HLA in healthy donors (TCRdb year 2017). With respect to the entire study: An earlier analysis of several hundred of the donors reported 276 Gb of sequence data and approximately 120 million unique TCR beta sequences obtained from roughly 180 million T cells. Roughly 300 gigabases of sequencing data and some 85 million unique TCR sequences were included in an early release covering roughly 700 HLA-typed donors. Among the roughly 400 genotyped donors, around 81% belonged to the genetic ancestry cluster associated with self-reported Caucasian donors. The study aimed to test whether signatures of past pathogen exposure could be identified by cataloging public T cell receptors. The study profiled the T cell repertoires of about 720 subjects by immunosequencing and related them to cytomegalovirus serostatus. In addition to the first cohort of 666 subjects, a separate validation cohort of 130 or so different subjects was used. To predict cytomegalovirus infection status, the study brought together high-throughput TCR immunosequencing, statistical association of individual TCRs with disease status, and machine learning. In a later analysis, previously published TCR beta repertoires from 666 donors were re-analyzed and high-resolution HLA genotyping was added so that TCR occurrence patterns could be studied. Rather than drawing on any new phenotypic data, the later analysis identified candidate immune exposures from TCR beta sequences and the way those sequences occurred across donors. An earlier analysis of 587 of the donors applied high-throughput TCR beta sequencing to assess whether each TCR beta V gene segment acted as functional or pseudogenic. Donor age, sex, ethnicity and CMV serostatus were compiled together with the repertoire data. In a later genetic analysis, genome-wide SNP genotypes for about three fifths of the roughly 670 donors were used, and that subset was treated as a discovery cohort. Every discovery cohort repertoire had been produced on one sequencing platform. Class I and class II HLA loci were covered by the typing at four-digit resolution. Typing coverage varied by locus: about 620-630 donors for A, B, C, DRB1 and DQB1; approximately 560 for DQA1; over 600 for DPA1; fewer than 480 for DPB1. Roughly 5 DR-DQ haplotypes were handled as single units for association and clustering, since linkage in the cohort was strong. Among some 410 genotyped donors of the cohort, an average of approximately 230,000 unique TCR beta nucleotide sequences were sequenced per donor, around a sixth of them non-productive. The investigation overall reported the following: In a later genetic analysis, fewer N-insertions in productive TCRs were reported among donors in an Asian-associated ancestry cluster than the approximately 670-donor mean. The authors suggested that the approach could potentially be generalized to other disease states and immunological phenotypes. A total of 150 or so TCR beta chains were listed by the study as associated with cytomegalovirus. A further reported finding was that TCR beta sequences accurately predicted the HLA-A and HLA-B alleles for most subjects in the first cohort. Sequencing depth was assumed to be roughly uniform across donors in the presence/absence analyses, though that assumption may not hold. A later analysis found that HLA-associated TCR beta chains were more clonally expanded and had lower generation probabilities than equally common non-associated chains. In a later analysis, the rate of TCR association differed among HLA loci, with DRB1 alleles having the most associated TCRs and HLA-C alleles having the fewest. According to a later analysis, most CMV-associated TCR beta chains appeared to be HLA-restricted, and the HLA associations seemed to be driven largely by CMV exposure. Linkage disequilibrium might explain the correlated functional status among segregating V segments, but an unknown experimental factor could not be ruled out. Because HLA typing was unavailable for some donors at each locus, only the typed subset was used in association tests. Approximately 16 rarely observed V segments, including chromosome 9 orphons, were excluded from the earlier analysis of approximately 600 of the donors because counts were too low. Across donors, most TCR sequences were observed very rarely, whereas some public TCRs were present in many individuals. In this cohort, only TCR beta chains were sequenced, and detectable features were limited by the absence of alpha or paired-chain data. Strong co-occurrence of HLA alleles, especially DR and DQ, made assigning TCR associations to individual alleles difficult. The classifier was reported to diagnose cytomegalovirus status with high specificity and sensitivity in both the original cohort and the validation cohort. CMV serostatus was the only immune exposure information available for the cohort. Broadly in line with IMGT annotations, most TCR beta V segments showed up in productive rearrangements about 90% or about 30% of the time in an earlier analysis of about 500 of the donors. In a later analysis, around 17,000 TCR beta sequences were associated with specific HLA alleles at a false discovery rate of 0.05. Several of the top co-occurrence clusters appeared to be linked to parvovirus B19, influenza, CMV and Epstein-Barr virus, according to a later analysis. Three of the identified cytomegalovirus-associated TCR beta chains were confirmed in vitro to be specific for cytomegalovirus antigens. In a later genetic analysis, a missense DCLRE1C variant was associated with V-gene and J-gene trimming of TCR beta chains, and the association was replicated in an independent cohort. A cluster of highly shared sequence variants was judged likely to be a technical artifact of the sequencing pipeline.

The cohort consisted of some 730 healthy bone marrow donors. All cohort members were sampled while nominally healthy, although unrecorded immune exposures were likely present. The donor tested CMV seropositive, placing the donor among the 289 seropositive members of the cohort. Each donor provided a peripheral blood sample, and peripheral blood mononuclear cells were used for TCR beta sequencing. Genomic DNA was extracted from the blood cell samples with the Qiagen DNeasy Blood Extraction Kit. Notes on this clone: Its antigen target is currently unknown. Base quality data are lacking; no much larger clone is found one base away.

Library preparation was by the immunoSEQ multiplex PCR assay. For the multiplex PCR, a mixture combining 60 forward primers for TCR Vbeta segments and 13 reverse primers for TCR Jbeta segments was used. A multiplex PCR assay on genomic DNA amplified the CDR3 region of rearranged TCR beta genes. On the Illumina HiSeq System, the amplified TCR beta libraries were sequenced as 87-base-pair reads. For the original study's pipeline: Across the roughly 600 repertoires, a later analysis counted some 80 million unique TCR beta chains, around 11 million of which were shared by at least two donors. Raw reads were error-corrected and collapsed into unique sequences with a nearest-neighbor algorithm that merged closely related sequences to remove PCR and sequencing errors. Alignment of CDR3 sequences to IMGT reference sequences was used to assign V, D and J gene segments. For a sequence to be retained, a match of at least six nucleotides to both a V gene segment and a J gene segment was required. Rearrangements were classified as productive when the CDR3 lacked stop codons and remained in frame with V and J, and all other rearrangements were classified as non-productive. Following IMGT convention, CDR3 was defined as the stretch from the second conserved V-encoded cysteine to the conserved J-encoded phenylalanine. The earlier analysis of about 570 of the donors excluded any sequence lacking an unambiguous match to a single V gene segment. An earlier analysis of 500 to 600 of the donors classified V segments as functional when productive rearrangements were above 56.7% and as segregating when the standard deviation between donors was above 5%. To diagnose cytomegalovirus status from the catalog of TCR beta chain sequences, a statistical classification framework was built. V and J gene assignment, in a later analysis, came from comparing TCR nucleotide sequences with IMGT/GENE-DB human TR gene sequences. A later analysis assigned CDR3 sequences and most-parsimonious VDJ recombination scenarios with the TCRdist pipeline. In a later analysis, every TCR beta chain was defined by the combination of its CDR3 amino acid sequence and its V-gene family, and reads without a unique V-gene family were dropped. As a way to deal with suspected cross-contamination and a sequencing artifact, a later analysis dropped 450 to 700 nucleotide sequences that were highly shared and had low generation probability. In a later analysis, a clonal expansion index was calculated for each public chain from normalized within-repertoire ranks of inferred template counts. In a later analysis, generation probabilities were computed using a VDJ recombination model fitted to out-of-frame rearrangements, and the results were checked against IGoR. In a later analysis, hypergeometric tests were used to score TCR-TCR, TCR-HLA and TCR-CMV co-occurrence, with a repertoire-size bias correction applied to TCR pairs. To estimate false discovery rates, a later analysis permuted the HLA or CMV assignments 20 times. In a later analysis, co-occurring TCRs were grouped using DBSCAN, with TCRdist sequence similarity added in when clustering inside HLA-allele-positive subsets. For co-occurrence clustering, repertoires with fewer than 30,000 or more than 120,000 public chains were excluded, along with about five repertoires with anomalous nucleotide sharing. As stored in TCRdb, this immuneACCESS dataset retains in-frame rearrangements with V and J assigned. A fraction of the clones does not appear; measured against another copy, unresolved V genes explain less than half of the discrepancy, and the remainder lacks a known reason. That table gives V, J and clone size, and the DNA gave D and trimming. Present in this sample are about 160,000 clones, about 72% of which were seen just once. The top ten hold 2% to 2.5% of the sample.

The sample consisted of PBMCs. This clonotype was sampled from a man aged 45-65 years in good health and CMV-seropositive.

For the CDR3, the sequence is CASRKQGAPNEKLFF. The sequenced DNA: TGTGCCAGCAGAAAACAGGGGGCTCCTAATGAAAAACTGTTTTTT. The V and J genes are TRBV27 and TRBJ1-4; 9 bases in the junction line up with TRBD1. Unmatched junction bases come to 5, with V trimmed by 6 bases and J by 3 bases. The germline V gene (reference sequence) supplies CDR1 MNHEY and CDR2 SMNVEV. Reading from cysteine to phenylalanine, the CDR3 counts 15 amino acids. Only the CDR3 part of the read is kept: 45 bases, read in frame from the first base.